The sequence of this T cell receptor (beta chain) was determined in a study of cytomegalovirus exposure and HLA in healthy donors. The CDR3 is 17 amino acids. Germline assignment: CDR1 SGHRS and CDR2 YFSETQ. V was shortened by 2 bases and J by 5 bases, with 22 bases between the two germline ends. Vbeta (60) and Jbeta (13) primers were used in the PCR. TCRdb's table, derived via immunoSEQ multiplex PCR, lists solely in-frame clones and lacks some. The sample contains under 150,000 clones, 55% to 80% of which appear only once. The sequencing sample was made of PBMCs. The J gene is TRBJ1-2, the V gene TRBV5-1; D is possibly TRBD1 (5 bases). This TCR came from a human donor in good health. CDR3: CASSFAGAGDDRYGYTF. CDR3 coding DNA: TGCGCCAGCAGCTTTGCTGGGGCGGGGGATGACAGATATGGCTACACCTTC.